A single sample gave rise to the 17 T cell receptor beta chains below, sequenced in a study of cytomegalovirus exposure and HLA in healthy donors listed by TCRdb under 2017. Libraries were constructed by the immunoSEQ multiplex PCR assay. For the multiplex PCR, a mixture combining 60 forward primers for TCR Vbeta segments and 13 reverse primers for TCR Jbeta segments was used. Here the immuneACCESS table is served through TCRdb, limited to in-frame sequences with V and J called. Missing clones are a known gap in these copies; in checked studies unresolved V genes cover under half, and the rest lacks a known reason. This sample's table carries roughly 71,000 clones. The ten top clones hold over 4% of the sample. The sequencing sample was made of PBMCs. The receptors were gathered from a woman between 40 and 55 years old in good health and CMV-seropositive.

The rearrangement uses TRBV11-3 and TRBJ2-2; tentatively, D is TRBD1 (5 bases). Germline values: CDR1 SGHNT, CDR2 YENEEA. The CDR3 is made up of 14 amino acids. V was shortened by 3 bases and J by 6 bases, with 11 bases between the two germline ends. CDR3 nucleotides: TGTGCCAGCAGCTTTGTACAGGAGTCCGGGGAGCTGTTTTTT. Translating it yields CASSFVQESGELFF. Complete variable domain (other parts from reference TRBV11-3 and TRBJ2-2): EAGVVQSPRYKIIEKKQPVAFWCNPISGHNTLYWYLQNLGQGPELLIRYENEEAVDDSQLPKDRFSAERLKGVDSTLKIQPAELGDSAVYLCASSFVQESGELFFGEGSRLTVL.

The chain joins TRBV5-1 to TRBJ1-2; D call uncertain. There are 16 residues in the CDR3. The V gene's germline CDR1 is SGHRS and CDR2 YFSETQ. V was clipped by 0 bases and J by 3 bases, with 15 bases between them. The CDR3 nucleotides are TGCGCCAGCAGCTTGGCCTGGGCCCCCCAGGACTATGGCTACACCTTC. It translates to CASSLAWAPQDYGYTF.

Turning to this clone: A read error may account for a junction end that differs from germline. The V and J genes are TRBV7-7 and TRBJ2-5, with 8 bases that match TRBD2. CDR3 length: 15 amino acids. Germline values: CDR1 SSHAT, CDR2 FNYEAQ (reference sequence). The CDR3 DNA reads as TGTGCTAGCAGCCCCCTCGGGGGGGCGGGTGAGACCCAGTACTTC. This gives the protein CASSPLGGAGETQYF.

This chain links TRBV4-2 with TRBJ1-5, with TRBD1 identical over 7 bases. Germline V gives CDR1 LGHNA, CDR2 YNFKEQ. This CDR3 is built from 18 residues. V gave up 1 base and J gave up 3 bases; unmatched junction bases: 12. CDR3 DNA sequence: TGTGCCAGCAGCCAAGCCGCTACCGGGGACAGTACCAATCAGCCCCAGCATTTT. It yields the protein CASSQAATGDSTNQPQHF.

The chain joins TRBV7-6 to TRBJ1-4; no firm D call. Germline V gene lookup returns CDR1 SGHVS and CDR2 FNYEAQ. V dropped 2 bases and J dropped 4 bases, with 8 bases sitting between them. This CDR3 is 14 amino acids long. CDR3: CASSLPGINEKLFF. The CDR3 region has the DNA TGTGCCAGCAGCTTACCAGGAATTAATGAAAAACTGTTTTTT.

The gene calls are TRBV6-4 and TRBJ2-1, with 7 positions matching TRBD1. The germline V gene has CDR1 MRHNA and CDR2 SNTAGT. V dropped 6 bases and J dropped 3; count of bases not matched to a gene: 8. CDR3 length equals 15 residues. CDR3: CASSQDRDNYNEQFF. As DNA, the CDR3 is TGTGCCAGCAGCCAAGACAGGGACAACTACAATGAGCAGTTCTTC.

The gene calls are TRBV7-9 and TRBJ1-2, with D maybe TRBD1 (6 bases). The germline CDR1 and CDR2 sequences are SEHNR and FQNEAQ (reference sequence). V lost 3 bases and J lost 7, with 12 bases in between. The CDR3 spans 13 residues. The CDR3 DNA reads as TGTGCCAGCAGCTTTGGGACAAGATCTGGCTACACCTTC. This codes for CASSFGTRSGYTF. Together with reference TRBV7-9 and TRBJ1-2, the CDR3 gives the full variable domain: DTGVSQNPRHKITKRGQNVTFRCDPISEHNRLYWYRQTLGQGPEFLTYFQNEAQLEKSRLLSDRFSAERPKGSFSTLEIQRTEQGDSAMYLCASSFGTRSGYTFGSGTRLTVV.

V gene TRBV6-6 combines with J gene TRBJ1-2; D call uncertain. The CDR3 sequence is 14 residues long. In germline, CDR1 is MNHNY, CDR2 SVGAGI (reference sequence). V lost 7 bases to trimming and J lost 2 bases, with 14 bases between them. The chain's CDR3 is CASTLVQENYGYTF. In DNA form, the CDR3 reads TGTGCCAGCACCCTCGTGCAAGAGAACTATGGCTACACCTTC.

CDR3 protein: CATSRDLAGVKEQYF. In nucleotides, the CDR3 is TGTGCCACCAGCAGAGATTTAGCGGGAGTGAAGGAGCAGTACTTC. This rearrangement joins TRBV15 to TRBJ2-5; 9 positions agree with TRBD2. V gave up 0 bases and J gave up 11 bases; unmatched junction bases: 10. The CDR3 has 15 amino acids. Germline V gene lookup returns CDR1 LNHNV and CDR2 YYDKDF (reference sequence).

The V and J genes are TRBV29-1 and TRBJ2-7, with 7 bases lining up with TRBD1. V gave up 5 bases and J gave up 3 bases; unmatched junction bases: 4. Germline CDR1 SQVTM, CDR2 ANQGSEA. The CDR3 totals 12 residues. This CDR3 reads CSVTGQYYEQYF. The CDR3 DNA sequence: TGCAGCGTTACGGGACAGTACTACGAGCAGTACTTC.

The V call is TRBV29-1, the J call TRBJ2-5, with TRBD2 matching over 9 bases. With the DNA end fitting TRBJ2-7 better, the J assignment may be wrong. The CDR3 length is 15 residues. Germline-derived CDR1 and CDR2 are SQVTM and ANQGSEA. CDR3 DNA: TGCAGCGTTGATGAGGGAGCGGGAGGAACCTACGAGCAGTACTTC. It codes for CSVDEGAGGTYEQYF.

V usage is TRBV18 and J usage is TRBJ2-1, with TRBD2 matching 9 bases. Germline CDR1 is KGHSH and CDR2 is LQKENI. J was trimmed by 3 bases and V by 8 bases; bases with no gene match: 11. The CDR3 totals 16 residues. CDR3 nucleotides: TGTGCCAGCGCCAGTTCCCTAGCGGGACTCTACAATGAGCAGTTCTTC. It encodes CASASSLAGLYNEQFF.

This chain links TRBV2 with TRBJ2-5; 10 bases align to TRBD1. Per germline, CDR1 SNHLY and CDR2 FYNNEI. This CDR3 is 15 amino acids long. V was clipped by 3 bases and J by 5 bases; unmatched bases: 6. The CDR3 nucleotides are TGTGCCAGCAGTGACCTGGGGACAGGGGAGGAGACCCAGTACTTC. Translation gives CASSDLGTGEETQYF.

The V call is TRBV4-2, the J call TRBJ2-7, with D unclear. The CDR3 runs 14 residues. Trimming pared 1 base from V and 1 base from J, leaving 8 bases between. The germline CDR1 and CDR2 sequences are LGHNA and YNFKEQ. Written as DNA, the CDR3 is TGTGCCAGCAGCCAAGTCCTGCAGTCCTACGAGCAGTACTTC. Translating it yields CASSQVLQSYEQYF.

The V gene is TRBV19, the J gene TRBJ1-1; TRBD1 might be the D (5 bases). The V and J ends lost 2 bases and 1 base respectively, with 14 bases between them. The CDR3 consists of 16 residues. Germline V CDR1 and CDR2: LNHDA, SQIVND (reference sequence). Here the CDR3 DNA reads TGTGCCAGTAGTATACTTCCGCAGGGAAGGAACACTGAAGCTTTCTTT. Its protein product is CASSILPQGRNTEAFF.

The chain recombines TRBV19 with TRBJ2-7; 7 nucleotides align to TRBD1. Losses at the gene ends were 3 bases for V and 1 base for J; bases not matched to a gene: 0. CDR1 LNHDA and CDR2 SQIVND come from the germline V gene (reference sequence). The CDR3 consists of 13 residues. In nucleotides, the CDR3 is TGTGCCAGTAGTATGACAGGGTCCTACGAGCAGTACTTC. Translation gives CASSMTGSYEQYF.

V usage is TRBV11-2 and J usage is TRBJ2-3, with D unresolved. This CDR3 is 17 amino acids long. Germline CDR1 reads SGHAT; CDR2 reads FQNNGV. V was clipped by 3 bases and J by 1 base, with 17 bases between them. The DNA for the CDR3 is TGTGCCAGCAGCTTTTCCCCCCCTTTATCGGGCACAGATACGCAGTATTTT. This encodes CASSFSPPLSGTDTQYF.